The T cell receptor beta chain described here comes from a study of T cell responses to AZD1222 COVID-19 vaccine. Measured with immunoSEQ multiplex PCR; TCRdb has only the in-frame clones, and not every one. Of 95,000 to 150,000 clones detected, about 90% appear once; the ten largest clones hold roughly 5.7%. Findings and caveats of the study: Repertoire samples came only from after the peak T cell response.

A note on this clone: The antigen remains unidentified.

CDR1 is MNHEY and CDR2 is SMNVEV in the germline V gene (reference sequence). The CDR3 consists of 15 residues. The V end lost 0 bases, the J end lost 5 bases, and 13 bases lay between the germline ends. The sequenced sample was peripheral blood, obtained on day 0 of AZD1222 vaccination. This chain links TRBV27 with TRBJ1-2, with D possibly matching TRBD1 (6 bases). This clonotype originated in an adult in good health. The CDR3 coding sequence is TGTGCCAGCAGTTTATCGTACAGGGACTATTATGGCTACACCTTC. Protein sequence: CASSLSYRDYYGYTF.